This T cell receptor beta chain was found in a study of T cell changes during pregnancy in multiple sclerosis. The germline V and J ends were trimmed by 3 bases and 4 bases, with 19 bases remaining between them. Looked up from germline, CDR1 is SGHRS and CDR2 is YFSETQ. This CDR3 comprises 16 residues. The repertoire was sequenced with immunoSEQ multiplex PCR; TCRdb's copy has only in-frame clones and lacks some. The table shows 60,000 or so clones, with roughly nine tenths occurring only once. This TCR derives from a female donor in good health, enrolled as a control in a pregnancy study. The V and J genes are TRBV5-1 and TRBJ2-5, with a possible D match to TRBD2 (6 bases). Sample: CD4+ T cells from peripheral blood mononuclear cells, taken after pregnancy. The CDR3 region is CASSWSGEGWRETQYF. The CDR3 nucleotides are TGCGCCAGCAGCTGGTCGGGGGAAGGGTGGCGAGAGACCCAGTACTTC. Full variable domain (remainder filled in from reference TRBV5-1 and TRBJ2-5): KAGVTQTPRYLIKTRGQQVTLSCSPISGHRSVSWYQQTPGQGLQFLFEYFSETQRNKGNFPGRFSGRQFSNSRSEMNVSTLELGDSALYLCASSWSGEGWRETQYFGPGTRLLVL.